These 9 T cell receptor beta chains came from one sample sequenced in a study of blood T cell repertoires in COVID-19. Using immunoSEQ multiplex PCR, the repertoire was profiled, and TCRdb retains in-frame clones only, with some absent. The sample has approximately 40,000 clones; 80% to 90% are singletons. Sequences were obtained from peripheral blood. Receptors were obtained from a man aged 40-50 years with COVID-19, enrolled during active disease.

This chain joins TRBV28 and TRBJ2-7, with D possibly TRBD2 on 5 matching bases. The germline V gene has CDR1 MDHEN and CDR2 SYDVKM. CDR3 size: 14 residues. Deletions cut 11 bases from V and 5 bases from J, with 22 bases between. CDR3 DNA sequence: TGTGCCGGAGAATCATACTTAGGAGGCGACGAGCAGTACTTC. Protein: CAGESYLGGDEQYF. The complete variable domain, with remaining parts taken from reference TRBV28 and TRBJ2-7, reads DVKVTQSSRYLVKRTGEKVFLECVQDMDHENMFWYRQDPGLGLRLIYFSYDVKMKEKGDIPEGYSVSREKKERFSLILESASTNQTSMYLCAGESYLGGDEQYFGPGTRLTVT.

The chain links TRBV3-1 (or the pseudogene TRBV3-2) to TRBJ2-3; 12 bases line up with TRBD2. V lost 1 base to trimming and J lost 1 base; unmatched junction nucleotides: 3. Looked up from germline, CDR1 is LGHDT and CDR2 is YNNKEL (reference sequence). The CDR3 runs to 17 residues. The CDR3 loop is CASSQARTSGGTDTQYF. CDR3 nucleotides: TGTGCCAGCAGCCAAGCCAGGACTAGCGGGGGCACAGATACGCAGTATTTT.

This chain connects TRBV3-1 (or the pseudogene TRBV3-2) to TRBJ1-3, with D possibly matching TRBD1 (5 bases). The germline gives CDR1 LGHDT, CDR2 YNNKEL (reference sequence). The CDR3 has 15 amino acids. Trimming removed 1 base from V and 1 base from J, with 8 bases in between. This CDR3 is CASSQAGGSGNTIYF. CDR3 coding DNA: TGTGCCAGCAGCCAAGCGGGGGGGTCTGGAAACACCATATATTTT.

The rearrangement uses TRBV5-1 and TRBJ2-7; 8 positions match TRBD1. V lost 4 bases to trimming and J lost 2 bases; unmatched junction nucleotides: 11. This CDR3 spans 16 amino acids. Germline CDR1 and CDR2: SGHRS and YFSETQ. Here the CDR3 reads CASSVTPGQAPYEQYF. DNA of the CDR3: TGCGCCAGCAGCGTGACGCCGGGACAGGCGCCCTACGAGCAGTACTTC.

This chain connects TRBV3-1 (or the pseudogene TRBV3-2) to TRBJ1-1; D perhaps matches TRBD1 (5 bases). The V gene lost 3 bases and the J gene lost 0 bases, with 8 bases spanning the gap. CDR1 is LGHDT and CDR2 is YNNKEL in the germline V gene (reference sequence). The CDR3 is made up of 14 amino acids. CDR3 loop: CASSHSGLNTEAFF. The CDR3 region has the DNA TGTGCCAGCAGCCATTCAGGGTTGAACACTGAAGCTTTCTTT.

V usage is TRBV3-1 (or the pseudogene TRBV3-2) and J usage is TRBJ1-5; D uncertain. Trimming took 4 bases from V and 4 from J, leaving 14 bases between them. CDR1 and CDR2 from the germline V gene are LGHDT and YNNKEL (reference sequence). The CDR3 runs 15 residues. CDR3 coding DNA: TGTGCCAGCAGCCCTACGAAGAAAAGTAATCAGCCCCAGCATTTT. Amino acids: CASSPTKKSNQPQHF.

This chain links TRBV19 with TRBJ1-1; D is unresolved. V lost 5 bases, J lost 5 bases, and 15 bases lay in between. This CDR3 has 14 residues. The V gene's germline CDR1 is LNHDA and CDR2 SQIVND (reference sequence). CDR3 sequence: CASSPTWSGTEAFF. The CDR3 DNA reads TGTGCCAGTAGTCCGACCTGGTCGGGAACTGAAGCTTTCTTT.

The chain links TRBV19 to TRBJ1-2; 8 bases map to TRBD1. Unmatched junction bases numbered 10, after V lost 5 bases and J lost 5 bases. CDR1 and CDR2 (germline): LNHDA, SQIVND (reference sequence). The CDR3 has 15 amino acids. The DNA for the CDR3 is TGTGCCAGTAGTTCTACCCAGGGGGCGGATTATGGCTACACCTTC. This gives the protein CASSSTQGADYGYTF.

This clone has just one count. V and J are TRBV5-1 and TRBJ2-7; maybe TRBD2 (7 bases). CDR1 SGHRS and CDR2 YFSETQ come from the germline V gene. Trimming took 5 bases from V and 3 from J, leaving 12 bases between them. The CDR3 has 13 residues. The DNA for the CDR3 is TGCGCCAGCAGGCCAGCGGGACACTACGAGCAGTACTTC. It encodes CASRPAGHYEQYF.